These 16 T cell receptor beta chains were sequenced from one sample in a study of PD-L1 blockade in urothelial cancer. Noted time point: peripheral blood 6 weeks after treatment start. Sequenced by immunoSEQ multiplex PCR; TCRdb stores in-frame clones only, minus some. The data contain approximately 79,000 clones, roughly 90% of them singletons. The source was PBMCs, collected around atezolizumab (anti-PD-L1) treatment. The source is a woman older than 75 with urothelial cancer.

The rearrangement uses TRBV19 and TRBJ2-1; 9 positions match TRBD2. V gave up 6 bases and J gave up 4 bases; unmatched junction bases: 4. The CDR3 length is 14 residues. In germline, CDR1 is LNHDA, CDR2 SQIVND (reference sequence). The CDR3 DNA is TGTGCCAGTAGAGCTAGCGGGATATACAATGAGCAGTTCTTC. It is translated as CASRASGIYNEQFF.

This clone has a single count. V gene TRBV19 combines with J gene TRBJ2-2; 7 bases line up with TRBD2. CDR1 is LNHDA and CDR2 is SQIVND in the germline V gene (reference sequence). The CDR3 covers 15 residues. V lost 11 bases and J lost 7; bases outside the gene matches: 16. The CDR3 spells CASKTSPGELGELFF. DNA of the CDR3: TGTGCCTCAAAGACTAGCCCGGGAGAACTCGGGGAGCTGTTTTTT.

The chain is built from TRBV7-3 and TRBJ2-1, with D possibly being TRBD1 (6 bases). Looked up from germline, CDR1 is SGHTA and CDR2 is FQGTGA. The CDR3 covers 13 residues. Trimming cost V 5 bases and J 10 bases, with 15 bases left between them. This CDR3 is CASSPDRRGEQFF. CDR3 in DNA: TGTGCCAGCAGCCCTGACAGGCGCGGCGAGCAGTTCTTC. Using reference TRBV7-3 and TRBJ2-1 for the parts outside the CDR3, the full variable domain is GAGVSQTPSNKVTEKGKYVELRCDPISGHTALYWYRQSLGQGPEFLIYFQGTGAADDSGLPNDRFFAVRPEGSVSTLKIQRTERGDSAVYLCASSPDRRGEQFFGPGTRLTVL.

The V and J genes are TRBV13 and TRBJ2-7; D gene uncertain. CDR3 length: 12 amino acids. Trimming removed 0 bases from V and 3 bases from J, with 3 bases in between. The germline gives CDR1 PRHDT, CDR2 FYEKMQ (reference sequence). The CDR3 region is CASSLGGYEQYF. CDR3 in DNA: TGTGCCAGCAGCTTAGGCGGCTACGAGCAGTACTTC.

The chain links TRBV18 to TRBJ2-7; no definite D call. Germline loops: CDR1 KGHSH, CDR2 LQKENI. V shed 4 bases and J shed 1 base, with 5 bases lying between them. The CDR3 has 12 amino acids. The CDR3 nucleotides read TGTGCCAGCTCACTCGGGTCCTACGAGCAGTACTTC. Translating it yields CASSLGSYEQYF. Looking up the rest from reference TRBV18 and TRBJ2-7 gives the full variable domain: NAGVMQNPRHLVRRRGQEARLRCSPMKGHSHVYWYRQLPEEGLKFMVYLQKENIIDESGMPKERFSAEFPKEGPSILRIQQVVRGDSAAYFCASSLGSYEQYFGPGTRLTVT.

This sequence joins TRBV5-4 and TRBJ2-1, with 12 bases lining up with TRBD2. Germline V gene lookup returns CDR1 SGHNT and CDR2 YYREEE (reference sequence). The CDR3 runs to 16 residues. V lost 4 bases and J lost 2; bases outside the gene matches: 4. In nucleotides, the CDR3 is TGTGCCAGCAGCCCGAGACTAGCGGGAGCCTACAATGAGCAGTTCTTC. Amino acids: CASSPRLAGAYNEQFF.

This chain links TRBV11-2 with TRBJ2-7, with D possibly being TRBD1 (6 bases). V was shortened by 4 bases and J by 0 bases, with 13 bases between the two germline ends. CDR3 length: 15 residues. The germline CDR1 and CDR2 sequences are SGHAT and FQNNGV. The CDR3 sequence: CASSSSGTTSYEQYF. The CDR3 DNA sequence: TGTGCCAGCAGCTCATCCGGGACAACCTCCTACGAGCAGTACTTC. The whole variable domain, remainder taken from reference TRBV11-2 and TRBJ2-7, is EAGVAQSPRYKIIEKRQSVAFWCNPISGHATLYWYQQILGQGPKLLIQFQNNGVVDDSQLPKDRFSAERLKGVDSTLKIQPAKLEDSAVYLCASSSSGTTSYEQYFGPGTRLTVT.

This clone was counted between two and nine times. The rearrangement uses TRBV2 and TRBJ1-5; D uncertain. Trimming shortened V by 3 bases and J by 4 bases, and 10 bases separated the two germline ends. The CDR3 length is 14 residues. The germline CDR1 and CDR2 sequences are SNHLY and FYNNEI. Written as DNA, the CDR3 is TGTGCCAGCAGTGACCTCGCGGGGAATCAGCCCCAGCATTTT. Translated: CASSDLAGNQPQHF.

The chain employs TRBV10-3 and TRBJ2-1, with 9 nucleotides matching TRBD2. Germline loops: CDR1 ENHRY, CDR2 SYGVKD. This CDR3 is 17 amino acids long. The ends lost 1 base at V and 6 bases at J; junction bases unmatched: 10. The CDR3 nucleotides are TGTGCCATCAGTGAGTTTCGGCGGGCTAGCGGGATCAATGAGCAGTTCTTC. This gives the protein CAISEFRRASGINEQFF.

The chain joins TRBV7-9 to TRBJ1-1; 8 nucleotides agree with TRBD1. J gave up 4 bases and V 2 bases, and 0 bases lay outside the gene matches. Germline CDR1 reads SEHNR; CDR2 reads FQNEAQ (reference sequence). The CDR3 is 13 residues long. The CDR3 spells CASSLQGATEAFF. DNA of the CDR3: TGTGCCAGCAGCTTACAGGGGGCCACTGAAGCTTTCTTT. Combining the CDR3 with reference TRBV7-9 and TRBJ1-1 gives the whole variable domain DTGVSQNPRHKITKRGQNVTFRCDPISEHNRLYWYRQTLGQGPEFLTYFQNEAQLEKSRLLSDRFSAERPKGSFSTLEIQRTEQGDSAMYLCASSLQGATEAFFGQGTRLTVV.

The sample holds a few counts of this clone. The chain recombines TRBV28 with TRBJ1-2; 7 bases line up with TRBD1. CDR3 length equals 12 residues. The V gene's germline CDR1 is MDHEN and CDR2 SYDVKM. Germline trimming cut 10 bases from V and 4 bases from J; bases unmatched to any gene: 6. CDR3: CATLGTAYGYTF. The CDR3, as DNA: TGTGCCACCCTGGGGACAGCCTATGGCTACACCTTC.

The chain has TRBV28 and TRBJ2-1, with D maybe TRBD2 (5 bases). The ends were cut back, 7 bases at V and 12 bases at J, with 16 bases in the middle. Germline lookup yields CDR1 MDHEN and CDR2 SYDVKM. The CDR3 is 12 amino acids. The CDR3: CASTTGIGRQFF. The DNA for the CDR3 is TGTGCCAGCACAACGGGGATCGGTCGGCAGTTCTTC. Together with reference TRBV28 and TRBJ2-1, the CDR3 gives the full variable domain: DVKVTQSSRYLVKRTGEKVFLECVQDMDHENMFWYRQDPGLGLRLIYFSYDVKMKEKGDIPEGYSVSREKKERFSLILESASTNQTSMYLCASTTGIGRQFFGPGTRLTVL.

This rearrangement joins TRBV25-1 to TRBJ2-7; 7 nucleotides line up with TRBD2. CDR1 is MGHDK, CDR2 SYGVNS, per germline. After removal of 10 bases from V and 5 bases from J, the junction contained 20 bases not matched to a gene. The CDR3 is made up of 16 amino acids. CDR3 sequence: CATATWGEGRADEQYF. Here the CDR3 DNA reads TGTGCCACAGCCACATGGGGGGAGGGCCGCGCGGACGAGCAGTACTTC.

V is TRBV16 and J is TRBJ2-7, with D possibly TRBD2 on 6 matching bases. The germline V gene has CDR1 KGHSY and CDR2 FQNENV. The CDR3 spans 14 residues. V lost 0 bases, J lost 5 bases, and 11 bases lay in between. The chain's CDR3 is CASSQSEGNHEQYF. The CDR3 DNA is TGTGCCAGCAGCCAATCGGAGGGGAACCACGAGCAGTACTTC.

V usage is TRBV5-1 and J usage is TRBJ2-7, with TRBD1 identical over 7 bases. Trimming took 7 bases from V and 5 from J; bases not matched to a gene: 12. Germline loops: CDR1 SGHRS, CDR2 YFSETQ. This CDR3 comprises 14 residues. The CDR3: CASYSHVTGNEQYF. The DNA of the CDR3 is TGCGCCAGCTACTCTCACGTGACAGGGAACGAGCAGTACTTC.

The V gene is TRBV27, the J gene TRBJ2-5; 8 bases map to TRBD1. Germline V lookup: CDR1 MNHEY, CDR2 SMNVEV (reference sequence). CDR3 length equals 14 residues. With 2 bases clipped from V and 4 bases from J, the junction kept 3 bases outside the gene matches. CDR3 in DNA: TGTGCCAGCAGTTTAGGCACAGGGGGAGAGACCCAGTACTTC. This translates into CASSLGTGGETQYF.